This passage covers 16 T cell receptor beta chains from one sample sequenced in a study of T cells in Graves' hyperthyroidism and ophthalmopathy. From RNA transcripts, TCR beta CDR3 regions were amplified. The primer set for the first-round RT-PCR of the TCR CDR3 was HTBI. Using its own MiXCR run on the multiplex PCR reads, TCRdb lists one record per CDR3 protein. The sample yields around 290,000 distinct CDR3 sequences, 13% seen once. Source material: blood. These receptors all stem from a woman in her twenties or thirties with Graves' hyperthyroidism that later progressed to Graves' ophthalmopathy.

This clonotype was recorded at least ten times. The V and J genes are TRBV6-2 or TRBV6-3 and TRBJ2-1; TRBD1 agrees at 7 bases. V dropped 2 bases and J dropped 9; count of bases not matched to a gene: 4. This CDR3 region has 13 residues. The germline V gene encodes CDR1 MNHEY and CDR2 SVGEGT. As DNA, the CDR3 is TGTGCCAGCAGTTACCGGGACAGTTTTGAGCAGTTCTTC. It encodes CASSYRDSFEQFF.

In the case of this clonotype: One end of the junction is discordant with germline, which a read error may explain. The chain links TRBV6-1 to TRBJ2-5; unclear D gene. Germline V CDR1 and CDR2: MNHNS, SASEGT. The CDR3 is 13 amino acids. CDR3: CASRQLIQEAQYF. CDR3 DNA: TGTGCCAGCAGGCAGCTGATCCAAGAGGCCCAGTACTTC.

The chain links TRBV29-1 to TRBJ2-1; possible D gene TRBD2, 6 bases. Trimming stripped 3 bases from V and 3 bases from J, with 15 bases between. Looked up from germline, CDR1 is SQVTM and CDR2 is ANQGSEA. There are 15 residues in the CDR3. Written as DNA, the CDR3 is TGCAGCGTTGATTGGGGGAGACTAGGCTACAATGAGCAGTTCTTC. This codes for CSVDWGRLGYNEQFF.

This clonotype has a count of ten or more. The chain joins TRBV27 to TRBJ2-5; 8 bases align to TRBD2. This CDR3 region has 15 residues. Germline V gives CDR1 MNHEY, CDR2 SMNVEV (reference sequence). V lost 6 bases to trimming and J lost 4 bases; unmatched junction nucleotides: 10. The CDR3: CASRGTSISGETQYF. DNA for the CDR3: TGTGCCAGCAGGGGGACTAGTATTAGTGGAGAGACCCAGTACTTC.

The table lists this clonotype with many counts. CDR3 DNA: TGTGCCAGCAAGATGGGGGGGCCAGGAAACACCATATATTTT. As protein: CASKMGGPGNTIYF. The V and J genes are TRBV7-2 and TRBJ1-3, with D maybe TRBD1 (6 bases). V was trimmed by 7 bases and J by 4 bases, leaving 14 bases between them. The CDR3 has 14 amino acids. Looked up from germline, CDR1 is SGHTA and CDR2 is FQGNSA.

Comments on this clonotype: In this CDR3 the conserved last residue, phenylalanine or tryptophan, is missing, so a read error is likely. The chain recombines TRBV3-1 with TRBJ2-6; TRBD1 matches at 11 bases. Germline-derived CDR1 and CDR2 are LGHDT and YNNKEL (reference sequence). Trimming cost V 5 bases and J 2 bases; bases outside gene matches: 5. The CDR3 contains 17 residues. For the CDR3, the DNA is TGTGCCAGCAGCGCGCGGACAGGGGGCACTGGGGCCAACGTCCTGACTTCC. The encoded protein is CASSARTGGTGANVLTS.

There are many counts of this clonotype. The gene calls are TRBV10-3 and TRBJ2-7, with D perhaps matching TRBD1 (6 bases). This CDR3 contains 14 residues. Trimming took off 7 bases at V and 1 base at J, with 14 bases between the two ends. In germline, CDR1 is ENHRY, CDR2 SYGVKD. The CDR3 DNA follows: TGTGCCATCACTGACAAGACAGGATCCTACGAGCAGTACTTC. Residues: CAITDKTGSYEQYF.

Ten or more counts support this clonotype. The rearrangement uses TRBV28 and TRBJ1-2; no clear D. The CDR3 loop spans 15 amino acids. Trimming removed 1 base from V and 2 bases from J, with 11 bases in between. Germline loops: CDR1 MDHEN, CDR2 SYDVKM. CDR3 bases: TGTGCCAGCAGTTTATCCCGGAGAGGGAACTATGGCTACACCTTC. It translates to CASSLSRRGNYGYTF.

As concerns this clonotype: A much larger clonotype is one base distant, so this may be a read error. CDR3 DNA sequence: TGTGCCAGCAACTCGGACAGGGGACTGAACACTGGAGCTTTCTTT. Protein: CASNSDRGLNTGAFF. The chain carries TRBV6-1 and TRBJ1-1; TRBD1 aligns across 9 bases. Germline CDR1 and CDR2: MNHNS and SASEGT. There are 15 residues in the CDR3.

This clonotype was counted at least ten times. The chain recombines TRBV18 with TRBJ2-3, with D perhaps matching TRBD1 (5 bases). Germline V gene data show CDR1 as KGHSH and CDR2 as LQKENI. V gave up 0 bases and J gave up 4 bases, with 17 bases separating them. The CDR3 is 17 amino acids. The CDR3 bases are TGTGCCAGCTCACCACCCATGACAGTCGCCTCTCCAGATACGCAGTATTTT. Encoded protein: CASSPPMTVASPDTQYF.

At least ten counts were recorded for this clonotype. This chain joins TRBV29-1 and TRBJ1-1; a weak D match, TRBD1 (6 bases). The length of the CDR3 is 12 residues. Germline values: CDR1 SQVTM, CDR2 ANQGSEA. V was trimmed by 3 bases and J by 9 bases, leaving 14 bases between them. CDR3 protein: CSVDGGTLQAFF. The CDR3 region has the DNA TGCAGCGTTGATGGTGGGACATTACAAGCTTTCTTT. Full variable domain (outside the CDR3, taken from reference TRBV29-1 and TRBJ1-1): SAVISQKPSRDICQRGTSLTIQCQVDSQVTMMFWYRQQPGQSLTLIATANQGSEATYESGFVIDKFPISRPNLTFSTLTVSNMSPEDSSIYLCSVDGGTLQAFFGQGTRLTVV.

Only a few counts were recorded for this clonotype. This chain links TRBV4-1 with TRBJ1-1, with no clear D. CDR1 is MGHRA and CDR2 is YSYEKL in the germline V gene. The length of the CDR3 is 12 residues. V was shortened by 0 bases and J by 8 bases, with 7 bases between the two germline ends. This chain's CDR3 is CASSQEGGEAFF. The CDR3 region has the DNA TGCGCCAGCAGCCAAGAAGGTGGAGAAGCTTTCTTT.

This clonotype appeared many times. J is TRBJ2-7 and V is TRBV7-2; D unresolved. Germline V gene lookup returns CDR1 SGHTA and CDR2 FQGNSA. CDR3 length equals 14 residues. V lost 2 bases and J lost 2, with 10 bases in between. The CDR3 reads CASSLYEQPYEQYF. DNA of the CDR3: TGTGCCAGCAGCTTATATGAGCAGCCCTACGAGCAGTACTTC.

This clonotype was recorded many times. The chain couples TRBV7-2 to TRBJ1-5; 8 positions agree with TRBD1. The germline CDR1 and CDR2 sequences are SGHTA and FQGNSA. The CDR3 length is 16 residues. V was pared by 1 base and J by 4 bases, with 6 bases of the junction left unmatched. The CDR3 sequence is CASSLGGTGGNQPQHF. The CDR3 nucleotides read TGTGCCAGCAGCTTAGGAGGCACAGGGGGGAATCAGCCCCAGCATTTT.

This clonotype was picked up many times. The genes are TRBV20-1 and TRBJ2-3; TRBD2 matches 16 bases. V shed 2 bases and J 4 bases; nucleotides not matched to a gene: 6. Germline-derived CDR1 and CDR2 are DFQATT and SNEGSKA (reference sequence). The CDR3 runs to 17 residues. CDR3 in amino acids: CSARPGLAGGPADTQYF. In DNA form, the CDR3 reads TGCAGTGCTAGACCGGGACTAGCGGGAGGGCCCGCAGATACGCAGTATTTT.

This clonotype has only one observation. This clone may be a read error of a much larger clone one base away. J is TRBJ1-2 and V is TRBV20-1; D is possibly TRBD1 (5 bases). Per the germline V gene, CDR1 is DFQATT and CDR2 is SNEGSKA (reference sequence). V was pared by 5 bases and J by 4 bases, with 14 bases between. The CDR3 consists of 13 residues. The CDR3 region has the DNA TGCAGTGCTGCAGGGAGTAGAACCTATGGCTACACCTTC. This gives the protein CSAAGSRTYGYTF.